This is a list of T cell receptor beta chains from one sample in a study of cytomegalovirus exposure and HLA in healthy donors. The table came from immunoSEQ multiplex PCR; TCRdb's copy has only in-frame clones and leaves some out. The sample contains fewer than 250,000 clones, 74% of which appear only once. What was sequenced was PBMCs. These receptors originate from a woman aged 30 to 39 in good health and CMV-seropositive. Each CDR3 is given without its conserved first and last residue. Expanded clones get a size class; other rows say once, few or many, or leave the size out.

ASALGAALFYYT TRBV28 .
ASSGLFDTQY TRBV4-2 .
ASSLDQRVSSNEQY TRBV7-9 once
ASSLETGQPSYEQF TRBV7-8 few
ASSFSGSGANVLT TRBV7-9 few
ASRSEVAGVGEQY TRBV5-4 .
ASSLVGTTYNEQF TRBV7-8 .
ASSYDRGSYEQY TRBV7-2 .
ASLSGTGKFEQY TRBV6-1 .
ASSMGLAGEQY TRBV19 .
ASNRAGRGGGYT TRBV6-1 few
ASSLGSYEQY TRBV7-9 .
ASSPKGGGSYNEQF TRBV4-1 once
ASRTSGSSYEQY TRBV27 once
ASSPSQVLNTEAF TRBV18 .
ASSLAVNYGYT TRBV27 .
ASSLGLAGGPKDTQY TRBV14 few
ASSATPGTAISYEQY TRBV5-1 .
ATLFPGATSYEQY TRBV10-3 few
ASSRARLASDEQF TRBV13 .
ASSLWQGAEAF TRBV19 .
ASSQETRSIQY TRBV14 .
ASSQGRGQRNIQY TRBV7-8 once
ASKGTGPSNQPQH TRBV19 few
ASSLVGTATNYGYT TRBV5-6 .
ASRETPGTGVTEAF TRBV2 .
ASSIQGNTEAF TRBV19 .
ASSSPLDSGTYNEQF TRBV28 .
SAQAAEAF TRBV29-1 .
ASSATGSVGELF TRBV9 .
ASSLGWDSEDQPQH TRBV7-9 .